This T cell receptor (beta chain) was recorded in a study of blood T cell repertoires in COVID-19. In the study overall: Sites in the United States, Italy and Spain provided acute and convalescent COVID-19 samples.

The germline V gene has CDR1 SGHRS and CDR2 YFSETQ. There are 14 residues in the CDR3. With 5 bases removed from V and 5 bases from J, the gap between germline ends came to 13 bases. Assay: immunoSEQ multiplex PCR; the TCRdb copy retains only in-frame clones and omits some. The table shows some 340,000 clones, with around 87% occurring only once. This clone was found once. Recovered status applied to Cohort 3 donors who had two consecutive negative PCRs. It also applied to those with clearance or with symptom resolution. Sequenced input: PBMCs or T cells enriched from blood (not recorded which). The gene calls are TRBV5-1 and TRBJ2-2; D gene unclear. This clonotype was sampled from a woman in her thirties who had recovered from COVID-19. The CDR3 DNA reads TGCGCCAGCAGAATGGCACAGTCAACCGGGGAGCTGTTTTTT. This codes for CASRMAQSTGELFF.